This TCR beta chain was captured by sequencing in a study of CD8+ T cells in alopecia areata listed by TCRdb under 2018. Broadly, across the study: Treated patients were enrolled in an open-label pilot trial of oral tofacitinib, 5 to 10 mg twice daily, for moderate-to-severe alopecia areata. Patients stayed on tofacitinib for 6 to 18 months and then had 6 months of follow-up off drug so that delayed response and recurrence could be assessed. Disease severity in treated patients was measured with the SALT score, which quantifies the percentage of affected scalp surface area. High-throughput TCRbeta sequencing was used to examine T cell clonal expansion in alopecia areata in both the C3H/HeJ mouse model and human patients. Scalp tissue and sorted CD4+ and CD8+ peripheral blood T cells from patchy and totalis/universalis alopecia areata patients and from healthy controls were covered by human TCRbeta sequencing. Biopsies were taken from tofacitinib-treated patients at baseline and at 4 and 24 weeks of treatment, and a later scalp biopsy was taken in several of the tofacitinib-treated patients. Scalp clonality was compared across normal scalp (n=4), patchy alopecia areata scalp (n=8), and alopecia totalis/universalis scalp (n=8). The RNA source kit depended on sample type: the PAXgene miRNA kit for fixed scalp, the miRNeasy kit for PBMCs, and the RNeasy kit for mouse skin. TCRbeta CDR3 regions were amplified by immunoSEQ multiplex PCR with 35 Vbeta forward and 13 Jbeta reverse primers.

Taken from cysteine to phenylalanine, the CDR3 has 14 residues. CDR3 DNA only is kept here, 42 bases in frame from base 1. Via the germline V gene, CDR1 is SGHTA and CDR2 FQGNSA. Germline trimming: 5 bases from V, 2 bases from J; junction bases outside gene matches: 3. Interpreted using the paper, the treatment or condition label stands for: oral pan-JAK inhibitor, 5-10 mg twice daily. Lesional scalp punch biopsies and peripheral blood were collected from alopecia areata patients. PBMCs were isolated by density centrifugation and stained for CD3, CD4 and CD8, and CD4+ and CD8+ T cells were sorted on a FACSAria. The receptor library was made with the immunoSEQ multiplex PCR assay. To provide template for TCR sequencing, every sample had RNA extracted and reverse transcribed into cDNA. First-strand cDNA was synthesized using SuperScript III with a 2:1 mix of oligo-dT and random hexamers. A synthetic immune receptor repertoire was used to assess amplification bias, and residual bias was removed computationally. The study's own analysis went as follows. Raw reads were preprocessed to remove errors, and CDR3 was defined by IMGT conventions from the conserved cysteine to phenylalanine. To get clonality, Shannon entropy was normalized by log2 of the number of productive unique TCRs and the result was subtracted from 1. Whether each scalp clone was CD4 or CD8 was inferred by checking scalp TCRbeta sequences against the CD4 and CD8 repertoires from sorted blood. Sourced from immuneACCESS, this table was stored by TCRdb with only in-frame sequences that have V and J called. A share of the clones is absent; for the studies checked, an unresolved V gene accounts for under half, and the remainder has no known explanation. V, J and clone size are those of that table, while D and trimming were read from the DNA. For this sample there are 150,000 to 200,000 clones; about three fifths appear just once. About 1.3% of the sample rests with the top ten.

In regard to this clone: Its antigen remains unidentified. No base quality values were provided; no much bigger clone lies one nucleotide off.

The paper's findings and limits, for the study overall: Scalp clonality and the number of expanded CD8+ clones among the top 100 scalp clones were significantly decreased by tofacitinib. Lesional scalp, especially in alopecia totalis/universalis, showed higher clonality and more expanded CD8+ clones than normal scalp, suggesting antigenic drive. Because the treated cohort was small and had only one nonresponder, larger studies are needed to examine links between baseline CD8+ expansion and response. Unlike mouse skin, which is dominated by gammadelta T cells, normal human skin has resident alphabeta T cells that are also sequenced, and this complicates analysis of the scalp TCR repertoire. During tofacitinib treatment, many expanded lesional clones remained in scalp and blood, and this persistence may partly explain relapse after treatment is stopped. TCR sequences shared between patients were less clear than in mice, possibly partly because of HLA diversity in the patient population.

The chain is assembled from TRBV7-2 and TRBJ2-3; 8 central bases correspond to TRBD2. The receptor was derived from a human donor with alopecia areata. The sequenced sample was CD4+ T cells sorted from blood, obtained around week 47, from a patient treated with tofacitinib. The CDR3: CASSRAGATDTQYF. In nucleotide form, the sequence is TGTGCCAGCAGCCGAGCGGGGGCCACAGATACGCAGTATTTT.